The 16 T cell receptor beta chains presented below share a single source sample, sequenced in a study of cytomegalovirus exposure and HLA in healthy donors. The PCR had 60 Vbeta and 13 Jbeta primers. Assay: immunoSEQ multiplex PCR; the TCRdb copy retains only in-frame clones and omits some. The sample records under 150,000 clones, over 70% being singletons. Source material: PBMCs. These receptors were taken from a middle-aged woman in good health and CMV-seronegative.

The rearrangement links TRBV6-5 to TRBJ2-7; 8 nucleotides align to TRBD1. The CDR3 is 15 amino acids. The ends lost 0 bases at V and 4 bases at J; junction bases unmatched: 5. Germline values: CDR1 MNHEY, CDR2 SVGAGI. In DNA form, the CDR3 reads TGTGCCAGCAGTTACTCCCAGGGGGCTACGTACGAGCAGTACTTC. Translated, it gives CASSYSQGATYEQYF.

The rearrangement links TRBV5-1 to TRBJ2-1; tentative D call: TRBD2 (6 bases). Germline assignment: CDR1 SGHRS and CDR2 YFSETQ. V shed 3 bases and J shed 9 bases, with 16 bases lying between them. The CDR3 length is 14 residues. CDR3 amino acids: CASSSAAGSGEQFF. The CDR3 nucleotides are TGCGCCAGCAGCTCAGCCGCGGGATCTGGTGAGCAGTTCTTC.

The chain recombines TRBV7-2 with TRBJ2-5; weak D call: TRBD1 (5 bases). The germline gives CDR1 SGHTA, CDR2 FQGNSA. This CDR3 region has 15 residues. Trimming cost V 5 bases and J 4 bases, with 17 bases left between them. The CDR3, as DNA: TGTGCCAGCAGCCCACTTGCTTCTAGGGGAGAGACCCAGTACTTC. Its protein product is CASSPLASRGETQYF.

CDR3 residues: CASSIGGRDQPQHF. CDR3 nucleotides: TGTGCCAGTAGTATAGGGGGCAGGGATCAGCCCCAGCATTTT. The chain combines TRBV19 with TRBJ1-5, with D possibly TRBD1 on 5 matching bases. V gave up 1 base and J gave up 5 bases, with 9 bases separating them. Germline CDR1 reads LNHDA; CDR2 reads SQIVND (reference sequence). The CDR3 contains 14 residues. Filled out from reference TRBV19 and TRBJ1-5, the complete variable domain reads DGGITQSPKYLFRKEGQNVTLSCEQNLNHDAMYWYRQDPGQGLRLIYYSQIVNDFQKGDIAEGYSVSREKKESFPLTVTSAQKNPTAFYLCASSIGGRDQPQHFGDGTRLSIL.

The chain recombines TRBV4-3 with TRBJ2-2, with 12 nucleotides matching TRBD2. The CDR3 is 17 amino acids. The V gene end was trimmed by 2 bases and the J gene end by 7 bases; junction bases not matched to a gene: 8. Germline CDR1 is LGHNA and CDR2 is YSLEER. This CDR3 is CASSQRLTSGSGGELFF. CDR3 nucleotides: TGCGCCAGCAGCCAACGTTTGACTAGCGGGAGCGGCGGGGAGCTGTTTTTT.

V usage is TRBV5-1 and J usage is TRBJ2-7, with D perhaps matching TRBD2 (7 bases). Trimming pared 4 bases from V and 4 bases from J, leaving 18 bases between. Germline V gives CDR1 SGHRS, CDR2 YFSETQ. The CDR3 runs 15 residues. The CDR3 loop is CASSPGGGRMYEQYF. The CDR3 DNA follows: TGCGCCAGCAGCCCTGGGGGGGGCCGGATGTACGAGCAGTACTTC.

This clone was detected only once. The chain is built from TRBV18 and TRBJ2-1, with 7 positions matching TRBD1. The V and J ends lost 6 bases and 8 bases, in that order; junction bases with no gene match: 7. The V gene's germline CDR1 is KGHSH and CDR2 LQKENI. The CDR3 totals 13 residues. The CDR3 DNA follows: TGTGCCAGCTCTCGAGACAGGGCGGATGAGCAGTTCTTC. Translating it yields CASSRDRADEQFF.

CDR3 sequence reads: CASRGGRERAFF. CDR3 bases: TGTGCCAGCAGAGGGGGAAGGGAGCGAGCTTTCTTT. This chain joins TRBV2 and TRBJ1-1, with TRBD1 as a possible D gene (6 bases). Trimming cost V 6 bases and J 10 bases, with 15 bases left between them. CDR1 is SNHLY and CDR2 is FYNNEI in the germline V gene. This CDR3 is built from 12 residues.

This chain connects TRBV13 to TRBJ1-2; D might be TRBD1 (5 bases). Between the trimmed V and J ends, which lost 6 bases and 4 bases, there was a span of 15 bases. This CDR3 has 14 residues. Germline-derived CDR1 and CDR2 are PRHDT and FYEKMQ (reference sequence). In nucleotides, the CDR3 is TGTGCCAGCAGACCCGGCGGGGGAACCTATGGCTACACCTTC. It codes for CASRPGGGTYGYTF.

The V and J genes are TRBV28 and TRBJ1-5, with no clear D. Trimming shortened V by 2 bases and J by 4 bases, and 12 bases separated the two germline ends. The CDR3 loop spans 15 amino acids. CDR1 MDHEN and CDR2 SYDVKM come from the germline V gene. The CDR3 is CASSLSSSGNQPQHF. The CDR3 region has the DNA TGTGCCAGCAGTTTAAGCTCCTCCGGGAATCAGCCCCAGCATTTT.

The chain has TRBV29-1 and TRBJ2-5; TRBD2 aligns across 10 bases. The CDR3 runs 15 residues. Trimming at V came to 6 bases and at J to 2 bases, leaving 9 bases not matched to a gene. Germline V gene sequence: CDR1 SQVTM, CDR2 ANQGSEA. CDR3 sequence: CSVAGGPGEQETQYF. CDR3 coding DNA: TGCAGCGTAGCGGGAGGGCCTGGGGAGCAAGAGACCCAGTACTTC.

V and J are TRBV6-1 and TRBJ1-2; D not resolved. V gave up 7 bases and J gave up 4 bases, with 10 bases separating them. Germline assignment: CDR1 MNHNS and CDR2 SASEGT. The CDR3 totals 12 residues. The CDR3 DNA reads as TGTGCCAGCAACGAGAATACCTATGGCTACACCTTC. Translation: CASNENTYGYTF.

The chain is built from TRBV28 and TRBJ2-3; perhaps TRBD1 as D (6 bases). The CDR3 contains 13 residues. V lost 3 bases, J lost 7 bases, and 11 bases lay in between. In germline, CDR1 is MDHEN, CDR2 SYDVKM. The CDR3 loop reads CASSLQGGYTQYF. CDR3 sequence (DNA): TGTGCCAGCAGTTTGCAAGGGGGTTATACGCAGTATTTT.

V usage is TRBV5-1 and J usage is TRBJ1-1, with D hard to call. Per germline, CDR1 SGHRS and CDR2 YFSETQ. This CDR3 region has 16 residues. V lost 4 bases to trimming and J lost 1 base, with 17 bases between them. The CDR3 protein is CASSVSYNSGNTEAFF. The CDR3 DNA reads as TGCGCCAGCAGCGTTTCTTATAACTCCGGGAACACTGAAGCTTTCTTT.

This chain connects TRBV19 to TRBJ2-5; 13 nucleotides match TRBD2. Unmatched junction bases numbered 8, after V lost 4 bases and J lost 3 bases. CDR3 size: 17 residues. Germline V gives CDR1 LNHDA, CDR2 SQIVND (reference sequence). The CDR3 reads CASSTSGGTSGEETQYF. In nucleotides, the CDR3 is TGTGCCAGTAGTACGAGCGGAGGGACTAGCGGGGAAGAGACCCAGTACTTC.

The chain uses TRBV10-2 and TRBJ1-2, with D possibly TRBD1 on 5 matching bases. The CDR3 loop spans 14 amino acids. Looked up from germline, CDR1 is WSHSY and CDR2 is SAAADI. The V gene lost 0 bases and the J gene lost 2 bases, with 7 bases spanning the gap. The CDR3 here is CASSESGGNYGYTF. The CDR3 bases are TGCGCCAGCAGTGAGTCGGGGGGAAACTATGGCTACACCTTC.